The 3 T cell receptor beta chains below all came from one sample that was sequenced in a study of T cells in Graves' hyperthyroidism and ophthalmopathy. RNA transcripts provided the source from which TCR beta CDR3 regions were amplified. The TCR CDR3 first-round RT-PCR relied on the HTBI primer set. A single record per CDR3 protein comes from TCRdb applying MiXCR to the multiplex PCR reads. The table includes around 300,000 distinct CDR3 sequences, approximately 14% detected once. Sequenced: blood. The receptors derive from a woman between 50 and 59 years old with Graves' hyperthyroidism that later progressed to Graves' ophthalmopathy.

A few counts support this clonotype. The chain combines TRBV29-1 with TRBJ1-4, with 8 bases aligning to TRBD1. The CDR3 is made up of 12 amino acids. From germline, CDR1 is SQVTM and CDR2 ANQGSEA. After removal of 4 bases from V and 6 bases from J, the junction contained 1 base not matched to a gene. CDR3 sequence: CSVAGGDEKLFF. DNA of the CDR3: TGCAGCGTTGCAGGGGGCGATGAAAAACTGTTTTTT.

Ten or more counts support this clonotype. V gene TRBV28 combines with J gene TRBJ2-5, with 9 bases matching TRBD1. The CDR3 spans 14 residues. V lost 6 bases and J lost 1; bases outside the gene matches: 3. Germline lookup yields CDR1 MDHEN and CDR2 SYDVKM. As DNA, the CDR3 is TGTGCCAGCAGGGGACAGGGCAGCCAAGAGACCCAGTACTTC. Amino acid sequence: CASRGQGSQETQYF.

This clonotype was observed many times. The chain links TRBV12-5 to TRBJ2-2, with TRBD1 matching over 9 bases. The CDR3 totals 16 residues. Trimming cost V 4 bases and J 5 bases; bases outside gene matches: 8. Germline V lookup: CDR1 LGHNT, CDR2 FRNRAP. For the CDR3, the DNA is TGTGCTAGTGGTTCCCCCGGACAGGGGCGGACCGGGGAGCTGTTTTTT. As protein: CASGSPGQGRTGELFF.